These 28 T cell receptor beta chains were all obtained from the same sample, sequenced in a study of blood T cell repertoires in COVID-19. The repertoire was sequenced with immunoSEQ multiplex PCR; TCRdb's copy has only in-frame clones and lacks some. The sample includes 200,000 to 300,000 clones, more than 80% seen only once; the top ten take 3.5% to 4.5%. What was sequenced was peripheral blood. These receptors came from a woman in her thirties or forties with acute or convalescent COVID-19.

This clone was observed once. This chain joins TRBV7-8 and TRBJ1-2, with unresolved D. CDR3 length: 20 residues. V lost 3 bases and J 4 bases, leaving 30 bases between the germline ends. Germline lookup yields CDR1 SGHVS and CDR2 FQNEAQ. Here the CDR3 DNA reads TGTGCCAGCAGCTTCTCCGTTAGTGGGCGGGAGACCCTAGCTACCTATGGCTACACCTTC. Translating gives CASSFSVSGRETLATYGYTF.

V usage is TRBV5-1 and J usage is TRBJ2-2, with D possibly matching TRBD1 (5 bases). This CDR3 has 16 amino acids. Trimming removed 0 bases at V and 5 bases at J, with 14 bases between. Germline CDR1 and CDR2: SGHRS and YFSETQ. DNA of the CDR3: TGCGCCAGCAGCTTGGGGGCCAGGGATGGGACCGGGGAGCTGTTTTTT. Its translation: CASSLGARDGTGELFF.

J is TRBJ2-3 and V is TRBV11-2; D possibly corresponds to TRBD2 (5 bases). This CDR3 region has 18 residues. Trimming removed 1 base at V and 1 base at J, with 18 bases between. Germline V lookup: CDR1 SGHAT, CDR2 FQNNGV. The CDR3 DNA is TGTGCCAGCAGCTTAGGGCCGCAACTGAGGGCTGGCACAGATACGCAGTATTTT. Amino acids: CASSLGPQLRAGTDTQYF.

V gene TRBV6-2 or TRBV6-3 combines with J gene TRBJ2-7, with 9 bases that match TRBD1. J gave up 4 bases and V 3 bases, and 4 bases lay outside the gene matches. Germline V gene lookup returns CDR1 MNHEY and CDR2 SVGEGT. The CDR3 has 14 amino acids. The CDR3 coding sequence is TGTGCCAGCAGTTATGGGGACAGGGCTTACGAGCAGTACGTC. It specifies CASSYGDRAYEQYV.

The chain joins TRBV2 to TRBJ1-2, with unresolved D. There are 12 residues in the CDR3. From germline, CDR1 is SNHLY and CDR2 FYNNEI. V was cut by 9 bases and J by 6 bases, with 14 bases left in between. The CDR3 DNA reads as TGTGCCAGATCTTTAGGGAGCAATGGCTACACCTTC. This translates into CARSLGSNGYTF.

In DNA form, the CDR3 reads TGTGCCAGCAGCCAAGATTCAGGGGGCAACACTGAAGCTTTCTTT. It specifies CASSQDSGGNTEAFF. The chain recombines TRBV14 with TRBJ1-1, with TRBD1 matching over 8 bases. Germline V gene sequence: CDR1 SGHDN, CDR2 FVKESK. The junction had 2 bases not matched to a gene; V was cut back by 0 bases and J by 2 bases. The CDR3 extends over 15 amino acids.

The gene calls are TRBV5-1 and TRBJ2-3; weak D call: TRBD2 (5 bases). Germline V CDR1 and CDR2: SGHRS, YFSETQ. This CDR3 has 17 amino acids. The germline V and J ends were trimmed by 4 bases and 2 bases, with 20 bases remaining between them. The CDR3 DNA is TGCGCCAGCAGCCGGATAACCCCTCTAGCCTCCACAGATACGCAGTATTTT. It yields the protein CASSRITPLASTDTQYF.

The chain combines TRBV12-1 with TRBJ1-4. TRBV12-1 is marked as a pseudogene. This CDR3 is 12 amino acids long. The CDR3 nucleotides read TGTGCCAGCAGCTTTCGAGGCGGAAAACTGTTTTTT. It is translated as CASSFRGGKLFF.

The V gene is TRBV19, the J gene TRBJ2-1; D is unresolved. Trimming stripped 1 base from V and 10 bases from J, with 8 bases between. This CDR3 spans 12 amino acids. CDR1 and CDR2 from the germline V gene are LNHDA and SQIVND (reference sequence). In nucleotides, the CDR3 is TGTGCCAGTAGTATAGCTGACACAGAGCAGTTCTTC. Translating it yields CASSIADTEQFF.

This clone came up a few times. CDR3 amino acids: CASSLNQGMMNTIYF. The CDR3 DNA sequence: TGTGCCAGCAGCTTAAATCAGGGTATGATGAACACCATATATTTT. The chain is built from TRBV7-2 and TRBJ1-3, with D tentatively TRBD1 (5 bases). Trimming pared 2 bases from V and 7 bases from J, leaving 15 bases between. The CDR3 sequence is 15 residues long. The V gene's germline CDR1 is SGHTA and CDR2 FQGNSA.

The rearrangement joins TRBV7-3 to TRBJ1-5; tentatively, D is TRBD1 (6 bases). This CDR3 has 15 residues. CDR1 and CDR2 from the germline V gene are SGHTA and FQGTGA. Trimming took off 5 bases at V and 1 base at J, with 12 bases between the two ends. The CDR3 bases are TGTGCCAGCAGCAGATCCAGGGGAAGCAATCAGCCCCAGCATTTT. It encodes CASSRSRGSNQPQHF.

This clone was observed a single time. The V gene is TRBV4-1, the J gene TRBJ1-5; D call uncertain. The germline V and J ends were trimmed by 2 bases and 4 bases, with 9 bases remaining between them. The CDR3 is made up of 14 amino acids. Germline-derived CDR1 and CDR2 are MGHRA and YSYEKL. CDR3: CASSQSGSNQPQHF. In DNA, the CDR3 is TGCGCCAGCAGCCAATCAGGATCGAATCAGCCCCAGCATTTT.

V usage is TRBV14 and J usage is TRBJ1-2; possibly TRBD1 for D (5 bases). The CDR3 consists of 13 residues. V was cut by 5 bases and J by 4 bases, with 11 bases left in between. Germline CDR1 SGHDN, CDR2 FVKESK. CDR3 nucleotides: TGTGCCAGCAGCGCCCGGACATTCTATGGCTACACCTTC. As protein: CASSARTFYGYTF.

This chain links TRBV6-5 with TRBJ1-2; D is uncertain. The CDR3 is 12 amino acids. V shed 5 bases and J shed 8 bases, with 12 bases lying between them. The germline gives CDR1 MNHEY, CDR2 SVGAGI. CDR3: CASSRESGGYTF. The CDR3, as DNA: TGTGCCAGCAGTCGGGAGTCGGGGGGCTACACCTTC.

The chain has TRBV5-1 and TRBJ2-4; TRBD2 agrees at 9 bases. Looked up from germline, CDR1 is SGHRS and CDR2 is YFSETQ. The junction had 5 bases not matched to a gene; V was cut back by 1 base and J by 9 bases. This CDR3 region has 14 residues. CDR3 loop: CASSLTSGRGIQYF. The CDR3 bases are TGCGCCAGCAGCTTGACTAGCGGGCGTGGCATTCAGTACTTC.

The chain joins TRBV4-2 to TRBJ1-2; D gene ambiguous. Per the germline V gene, CDR1 is LGHNA and CDR2 is YNFKEQ. The CDR3 has 17 amino acids. Trimming removed 1 base from V and 4 bases from J, with 19 bases in between. CDR3 sequence (DNA): TGTGCCAGCAGCCAAGGAGGGTTTGACTCTTCTTTCTATGGCTACACCTTC. Translating it yields CASSQGGFDSSFYGYTF.

V is TRBV11-2 and J is TRBJ2-5, with 7 bases fitting TRBD1. The CDR3 sequence is 12 residues long. Per germline, CDR1 SGHAT and CDR2 FQNNGV. After removal of 4 bases from V and 4 bases from J, the junction contained 0 bases not matched to a gene. Here the CDR3 reads CASSSGGETQYF. The CDR3 nucleotides read TGTGCCAGCAGCTCAGGGGGAGAGACCCAGTACTTC.

The chain joins TRBV6-5 to TRBJ1-2; D possibly corresponds to TRBD1 (6 bases). This CDR3 is built from 13 residues. V was pared by 2 bases and J by 8 bases, with 12 bases between. Germline V gene lookup returns CDR1 MNHEY and CDR2 SVGAGI. The CDR3 protein is CASSYAGVRGYTF. In DNA form, the CDR3 reads TGTGCCAGCAGTTACGCAGGGGTGCGGGGCTACACCTTC.

The rearrangement joins TRBV7-9 to TRBJ2-2; no definite D call. Trimming took off 6 bases at V and 8 bases at J, with 7 bases between the two ends. Germline V gives CDR1 SEHNR, CDR2 FQNEAQ (reference sequence). The CDR3 length is 11 residues. CDR3 residues: CASSIRGELFF. Written as DNA, the CDR3 is TGTGCCAGCAGTATTAGAGGGGAGCTGTTTTTT.

The rearrangement uses TRBV2 and TRBJ2-3; the match to TRBD2 covers 8 bases. CDR3 size: 15 residues. V lost 5 bases, J lost 4 bases, and 8 bases stayed unmatched. Germline CDR1 and CDR2: SNHLY and FYNNEI. CDR3 bases: TGTGCCAGCAGTTTTTCGGGGGGGTCGGCAGATACGCAGTATTTT. This translates into CASSFSGGSADTQYF.

The gene calls are TRBV2 and TRBJ2-3; D not certain. The germline V and J ends were trimmed by 3 bases and 2 bases, with 15 bases remaining between them. Germline loops: CDR1 SNHLY, CDR2 FYNNEI. The CDR3 has 16 residues. The CDR3 nucleotides are TGTGCCAGCAGTGAGGCGGCGGCCCCAAACACAGATACGCAGTATTTT. Amino acid sequence: CASSEAAAPNTDTQYF.

V is TRBV6-1 and J is TRBJ1-1; no clear D gene. V was clipped by 3 bases and J by 3 bases, with 14 bases between them. This CDR3 spans 15 amino acids. Germline V gene sequence: CDR1 MNHNS, CDR2 SASEGT. The CDR3 region is CASSDVLVGDTEAFF. CDR3 in DNA: TGTGCCAGCAGTGACGTATTAGTGGGAGACACTGAAGCTTTCTTT.

V and J are TRBV6-6 and TRBJ1-1; no firm D call. Trimming pared 0 bases from V and 0 bases from J, leaving 11 bases between. The CDR3 spans 16 residues. Germline V lookup: CDR1 MNHNY, CDR2 SVGAGI (reference sequence). As DNA, the CDR3 is TGTGCCAGCAGTTACTCCGCAGGTTCCTTGAACACTGAAGCTTTCTTT. Residues: CASSYSAGSLNTEAFF.

This chain links TRBV19 with TRBJ1-2, with a tentative D call TRBD1 (5 bases). Germline CDR1 and CDR2: LNHDA and SQIVND (reference sequence). The CDR3 loop spans 14 amino acids. V lost 7 bases, J lost 4 bases, and 16 bases lay in between. Here the CDR3 reads CASKGQSRFYGYTF. CDR3 sequence (DNA): TGTGCCAGTAAGGGGCAGTCGAGGTTCTATGGCTACACCTTC.

This clone showed up just once. The chain couples TRBV24-1 to TRBJ2-6; perhaps TRBD1 as D (6 bases). This CDR3 has 15 amino acids. CDR1 and CDR2 from the germline V gene are KGHDR and SFDVKD. The V gene lost 5 bases and the J gene lost 3 bases, with 10 bases spanning the gap. Here the CDR3 DNA reads TGTGCCACCAGTGGGTACAGGGATGGGGCCAACGTCCTGACTTTC. It translates to CATSGYRDGANVLTF.

J is TRBJ1-5 and V is TRBV9; D is possibly TRBD1 (6 bases). The CDR3 spans 16 residues. V was trimmed by 0 bases and J by 3 bases, leaving 13 bases between them. Germline assignment: CDR1 SGDLS and CDR2 YYNGEE. CDR3 residues: CASSVVRGLLNQPQHF. The CDR3 DNA is TGTGCCAGCAGCGTAGTCAGGGGCCTACTCAATCAGCCCCAGCATTTT.

The chain combines TRBV19 with TRBJ1-1; D remains ambiguous. CDR1 and CDR2 from the germline V gene are LNHDA and SQIVND (reference sequence). Trimming stripped 3 bases from V and 4 bases from J, with 12 bases between. The CDR3 length is 14 residues. The DNA of the CDR3 is TGTGCCAGTAGTATGGGCCGACCGAGCACTGAAGCTTTCTTT. Translation gives CASSMGRPSTEAFF.

This chain connects TRBV6-6 to TRBJ2-5; 11 bases map to TRBD1. Trimming cost V 5 bases and J 5 bases; bases outside gene matches: 7. This CDR3 contains 15 residues. Per the germline V gene, CDR1 is MNHNY and CDR2 is SVGAGI (reference sequence). The CDR3 nucleotides are TGTGCCAGCAGTCGGGCGGGACAGGGGGTGGAGACCCAGTACTTC. This translates into CASSRAGQGVETQYF.